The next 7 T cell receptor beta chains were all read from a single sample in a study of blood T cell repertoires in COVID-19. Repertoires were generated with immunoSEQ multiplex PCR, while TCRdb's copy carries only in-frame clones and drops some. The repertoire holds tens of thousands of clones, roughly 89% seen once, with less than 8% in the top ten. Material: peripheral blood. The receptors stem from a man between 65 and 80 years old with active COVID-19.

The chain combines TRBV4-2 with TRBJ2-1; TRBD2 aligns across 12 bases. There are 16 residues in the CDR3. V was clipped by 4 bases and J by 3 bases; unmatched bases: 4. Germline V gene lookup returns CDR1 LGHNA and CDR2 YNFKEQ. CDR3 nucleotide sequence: TGTGCCAGCAGCCTACTAGCGGGGGGTCACTACAATGAGCAGTTCTTC. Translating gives CASSLLAGGHYNEQFF.

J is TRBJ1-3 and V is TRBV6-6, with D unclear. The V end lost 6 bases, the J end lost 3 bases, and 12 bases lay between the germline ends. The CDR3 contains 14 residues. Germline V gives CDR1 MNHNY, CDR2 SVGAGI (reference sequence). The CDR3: CASSSGPVGNTIYF. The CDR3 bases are TGTGCCAGCAGCTCTGGCCCCGTTGGAAACACCATATATTTT.

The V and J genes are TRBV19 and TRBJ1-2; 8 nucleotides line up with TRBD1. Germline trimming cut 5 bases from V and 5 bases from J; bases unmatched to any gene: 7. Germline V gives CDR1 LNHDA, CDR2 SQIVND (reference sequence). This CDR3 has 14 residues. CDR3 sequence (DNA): TGTGCCAGTAGTTCCGGGACAGGCAGTTATGGCTACACCTTC. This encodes CASSSGTGSYGYTF.

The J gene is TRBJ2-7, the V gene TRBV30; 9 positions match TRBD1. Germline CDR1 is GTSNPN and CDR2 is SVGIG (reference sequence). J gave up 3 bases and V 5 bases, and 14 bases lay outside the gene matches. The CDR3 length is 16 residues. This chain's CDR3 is CAWHPKAGTGYYEQYF. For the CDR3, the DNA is TGTGCCTGGCATCCGAAGGCCGGGACAGGGTACTACGAGCAGTACTTC.

CDR3 nucleotides: TGTGCCAGAAACAGGGGGCGAGGGTCTGAAGCTTTCTTT. Its translation is CARNRGRGSEAFF. The chain uses TRBV2 and TRBJ1-1; the match to TRBD1 covers 9 bases. The CDR3 has 13 residues. V was pared by 9 bases and J by 6 bases, with 8 bases of the junction left unmatched. CDR1 is SNHLY and CDR2 is FYNNEI in the germline V gene.

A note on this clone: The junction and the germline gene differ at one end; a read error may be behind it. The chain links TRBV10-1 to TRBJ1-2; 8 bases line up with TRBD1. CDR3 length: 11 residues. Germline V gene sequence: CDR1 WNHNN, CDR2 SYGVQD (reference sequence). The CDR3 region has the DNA TGCGCCAGCAGTGAGGGACAGGGACTATCCTTC. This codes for CASSEGQGLSF.

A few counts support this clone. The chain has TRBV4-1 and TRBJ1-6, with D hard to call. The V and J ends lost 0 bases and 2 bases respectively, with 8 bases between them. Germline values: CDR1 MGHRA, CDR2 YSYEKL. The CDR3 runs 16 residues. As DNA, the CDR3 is TGCGCCAGCAGCCAAGATGGGCAGGCCTATAATTCACCCCTCCACTTT. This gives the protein CASSQDGQAYNSPLHF.